This T cell receptor (beta chain) stems from a study of T-cell memory formation after mild COVID-19. The wider study: Most TCR clusters belonged to a single donor.

The J segment lost 3 bases and the V segment lost 6 bases, leaving 4 bases of the junction unmatched. Germline lookup yields CDR1 SNHLY and CDR2 FYNNEI. This CDR3 spans 13 amino acids. TCR alpha and TCR beta cDNA libraries carrying sample barcodes and UMIs came from 5'RACE with constant-segment primers. TCRdb passed the 5' RACE reads through MiXCR, listing each CDR3 protein once. The table shows roughly 170,000 distinct CDR3 sequences, with under 20% occurring only once. This clonotype was recorded a few times. V is TRBV2 and J is TRBJ2-7; 8 bases are a match to TRBD1. This clonotype was sampled from a man in his late teens or twenties who had mild COVID-19 (a few samples of this study predate the infection). Cell type and time point are not known. The sample taken for sequencing was PBMCs or a T cell subset sorted from them (not recorded which). For the CDR3, the DNA is TGTGCCAGCAGCGGACAGGGCCTCTACGAGCAGTACGTC. It is translated as CASSGQGLYEQYV.